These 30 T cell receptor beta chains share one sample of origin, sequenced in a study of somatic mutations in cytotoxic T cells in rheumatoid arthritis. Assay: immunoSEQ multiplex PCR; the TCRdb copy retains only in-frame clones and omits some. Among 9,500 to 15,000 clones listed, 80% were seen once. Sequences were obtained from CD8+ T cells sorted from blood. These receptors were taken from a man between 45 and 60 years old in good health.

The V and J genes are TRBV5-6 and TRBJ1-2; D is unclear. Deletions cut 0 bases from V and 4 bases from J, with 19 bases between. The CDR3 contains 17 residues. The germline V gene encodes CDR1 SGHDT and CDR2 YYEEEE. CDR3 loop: CASSLESSDPLGYGYTF. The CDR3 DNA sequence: TGTGCCAGCAGCTTGGAAAGCTCAGACCCGCTGGGCTATGGCTACACCTTC.

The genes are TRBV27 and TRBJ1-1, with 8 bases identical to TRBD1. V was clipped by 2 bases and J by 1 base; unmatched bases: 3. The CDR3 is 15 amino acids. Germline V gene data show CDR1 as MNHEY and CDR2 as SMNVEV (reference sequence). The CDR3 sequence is CASSLRTGTNTEAFF. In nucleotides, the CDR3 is TGTGCCAGCAGTTTACGGACAGGGACGAACACTGAAGCTTTCTTT.

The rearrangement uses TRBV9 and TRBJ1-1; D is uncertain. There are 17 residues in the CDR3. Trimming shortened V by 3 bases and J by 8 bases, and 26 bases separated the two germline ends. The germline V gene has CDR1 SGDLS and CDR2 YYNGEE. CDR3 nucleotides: TGTGCCAGCAGCGCACACGACACCCCTAGACCGGGAGGGGAAGCTTTCTTT. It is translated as CASSAHDTPRPGGEAFF.

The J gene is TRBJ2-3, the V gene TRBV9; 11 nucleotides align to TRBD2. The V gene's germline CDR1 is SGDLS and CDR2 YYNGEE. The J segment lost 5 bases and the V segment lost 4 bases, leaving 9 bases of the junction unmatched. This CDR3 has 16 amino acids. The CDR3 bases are TGTGCCAGCAGCACGATAGCGGGAGGGCGCGTAGATACGCAGTATTTT. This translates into CASSTIAGGRVDTQYF.

The CDR3 DNA sequence: TGTGCCAGCAGCTTGAGGGGGAGGGTGGGTGAGCAGTACTTC. Translated: CASSLRGRVGEQYF. The chain recombines TRBV7-9 with TRBJ2-7, with TRBD2 as a possible D gene (7 bases). The CDR3 length is 14 residues. Germline loops: CDR1 SEHNR, CDR2 FQNEAQ (reference sequence). V lost 3 bases and J 7 bases, leaving 16 bases between the germline ends.

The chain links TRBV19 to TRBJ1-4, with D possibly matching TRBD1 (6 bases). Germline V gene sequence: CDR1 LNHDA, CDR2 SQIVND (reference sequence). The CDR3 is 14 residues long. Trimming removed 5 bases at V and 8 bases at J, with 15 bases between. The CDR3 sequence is CASSLGQPAEKLFF. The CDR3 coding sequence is TGTGCCAGTAGTTTAGGACAGCCCGCCGAAAAACTGTTTTTT.

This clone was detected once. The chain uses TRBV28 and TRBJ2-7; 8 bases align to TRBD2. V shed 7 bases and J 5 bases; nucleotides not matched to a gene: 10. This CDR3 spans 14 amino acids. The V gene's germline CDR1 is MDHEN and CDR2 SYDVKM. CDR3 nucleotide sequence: TGTGCCAGCACCCCCCGGGAGGGACATAACGAGCAGTACGTC. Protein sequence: CASTPREGHNEQYV.

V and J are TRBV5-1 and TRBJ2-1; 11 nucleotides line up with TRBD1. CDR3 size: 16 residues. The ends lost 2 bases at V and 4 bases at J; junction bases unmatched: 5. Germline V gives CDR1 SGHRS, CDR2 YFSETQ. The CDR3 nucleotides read TGCGCCAGCAGCTTACCGGGACAGGGGGGGTACAATGAGCAGTTCTTC. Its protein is CASSLPGQGGYNEQFF.

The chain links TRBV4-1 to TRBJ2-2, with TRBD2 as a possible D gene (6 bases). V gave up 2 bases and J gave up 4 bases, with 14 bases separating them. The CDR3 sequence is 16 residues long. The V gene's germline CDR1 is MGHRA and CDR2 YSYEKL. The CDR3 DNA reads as TGCGCCAGCAGCCAACGACCGAACGGGGGCACCGGGGAGCTGTTTTTT. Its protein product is CASSQRPNGGTGELFF.

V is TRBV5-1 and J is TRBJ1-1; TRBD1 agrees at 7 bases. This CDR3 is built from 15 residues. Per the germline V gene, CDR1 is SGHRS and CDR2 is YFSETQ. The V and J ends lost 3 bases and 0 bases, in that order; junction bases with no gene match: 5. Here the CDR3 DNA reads TGCGCCAGCAGCTGGACAGGCGGAATGAACACTGAAGCTTTCTTT. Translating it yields CASSWTGGMNTEAFF.

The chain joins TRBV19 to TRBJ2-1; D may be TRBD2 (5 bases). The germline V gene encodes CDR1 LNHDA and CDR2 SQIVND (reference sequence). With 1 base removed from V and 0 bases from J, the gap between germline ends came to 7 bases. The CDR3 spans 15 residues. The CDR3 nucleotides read TGTGCCAGTAGTATAGCGGGAAACTCCTACAATGAGCAGTTCTTC. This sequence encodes CASSIAGNSYNEQFF.

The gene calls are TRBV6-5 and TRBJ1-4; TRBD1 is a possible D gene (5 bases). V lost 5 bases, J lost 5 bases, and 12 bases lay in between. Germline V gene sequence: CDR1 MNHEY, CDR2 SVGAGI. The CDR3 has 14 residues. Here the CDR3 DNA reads TGTGCCAGCAGTACGGGACGGGAAAATGAAAAACTGTTTTTT. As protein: CASSTGRENEKLFF.

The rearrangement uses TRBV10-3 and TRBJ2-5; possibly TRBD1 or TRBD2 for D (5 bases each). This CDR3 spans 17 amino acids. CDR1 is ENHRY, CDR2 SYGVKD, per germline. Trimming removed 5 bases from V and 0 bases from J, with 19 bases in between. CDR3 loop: CAISTGPDKTYQETQYF. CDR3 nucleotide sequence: TGTGCCATCAGTACGGGACCAGACAAAACGTACCAAGAGACCCAGTACTTC.

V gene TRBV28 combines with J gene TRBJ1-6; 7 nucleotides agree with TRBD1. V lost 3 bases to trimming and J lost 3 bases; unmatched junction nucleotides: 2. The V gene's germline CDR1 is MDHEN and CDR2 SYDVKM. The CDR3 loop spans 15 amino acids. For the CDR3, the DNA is TGTGCCAGCAGTTTGCGGGACAGCTATAATTCACCCCTCCACTTT. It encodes CASSLRDSYNSPLHF. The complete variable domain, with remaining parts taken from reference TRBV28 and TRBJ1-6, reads DVKVTQSSRYLVKRTGEKVFLECVQDMDHENMFWYRQDPGLGLRLIYFSYDVKMKEKGDIPEGYSVSREKKERFSLILESASTNQTSMYLCASSLRDSYNSPLHFGNGTRLTVT.

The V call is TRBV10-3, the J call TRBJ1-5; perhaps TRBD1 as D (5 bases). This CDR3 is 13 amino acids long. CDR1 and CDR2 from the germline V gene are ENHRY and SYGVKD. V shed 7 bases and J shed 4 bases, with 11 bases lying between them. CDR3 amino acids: CAINQGRNQPQHF. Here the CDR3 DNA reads TGTGCCATCAACCAGGGACGGAATCAGCCCCAGCATTTT.

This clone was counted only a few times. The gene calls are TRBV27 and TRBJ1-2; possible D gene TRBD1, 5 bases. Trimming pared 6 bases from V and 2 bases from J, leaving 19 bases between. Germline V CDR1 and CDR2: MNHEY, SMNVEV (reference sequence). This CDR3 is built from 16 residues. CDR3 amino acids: CASRTVQEPRNYGYTF. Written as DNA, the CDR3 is TGTGCCAGCAGAACCGTACAGGAGCCCCGGAACTATGGCTACACCTTC.

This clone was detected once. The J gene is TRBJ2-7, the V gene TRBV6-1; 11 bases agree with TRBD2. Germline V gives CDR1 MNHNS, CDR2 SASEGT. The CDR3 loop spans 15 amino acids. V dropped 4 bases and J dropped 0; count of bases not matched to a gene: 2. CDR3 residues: CASSVAGGSSYEQYV. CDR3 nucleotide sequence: TGTGCCAGCAGTGTAGCGGGGGGGAGCTCCTACGAGCAGTACGTC.

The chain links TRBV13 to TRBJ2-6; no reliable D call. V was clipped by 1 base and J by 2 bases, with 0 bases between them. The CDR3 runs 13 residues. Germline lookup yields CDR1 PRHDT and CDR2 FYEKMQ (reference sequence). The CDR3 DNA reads TGTGCCAGCAGCTTAGCTGGGGCCAACGTCCTGACTTTC. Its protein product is CASSLAGANVLTF.

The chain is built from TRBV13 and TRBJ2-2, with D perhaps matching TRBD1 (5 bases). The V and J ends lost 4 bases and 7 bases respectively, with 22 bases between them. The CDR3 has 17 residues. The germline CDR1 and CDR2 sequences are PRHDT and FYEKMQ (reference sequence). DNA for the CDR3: TGTGCCAGCAGCTCCACTGATGCGCGACAGCCCGGCGGGGAGCTGTTTTTT. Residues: CASSSTDARQPGGELFF. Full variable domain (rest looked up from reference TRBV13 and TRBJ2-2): AAGVIQSPRHLIKEKRETATLKCYPIPRHDTVYWYQQGPGQDPQFLISFYEKMQSDKGSIPDRFSAQQFSDYHSELNMSSLELGDSALYFCASSSTDARQPGGELFFGEGSRLTVL.

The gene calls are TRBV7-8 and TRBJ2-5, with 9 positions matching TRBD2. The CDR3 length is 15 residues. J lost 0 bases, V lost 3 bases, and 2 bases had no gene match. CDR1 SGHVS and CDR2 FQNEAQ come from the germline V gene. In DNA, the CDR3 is TGTGCCAGCAGCTTCAGCGGGAGGAACCAAGAGACCCAGTACTTC. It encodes CASSFSGRNQETQYF.

For the CDR3, the DNA is TGTGCCAGCAGCCTAAGGACTAGCGGAGAGACCCAGTACTTC. Encoded protein: CASSLRTSGETQYF. The rearrangement links TRBV14 to TRBJ2-5, with 10 positions matching TRBD2. V lost 4 bases, J lost 4 bases, and 3 bases stayed unmatched. Germline CDR1 reads SGHDN; CDR2 reads FVKESK. This CDR3 comprises 14 residues.

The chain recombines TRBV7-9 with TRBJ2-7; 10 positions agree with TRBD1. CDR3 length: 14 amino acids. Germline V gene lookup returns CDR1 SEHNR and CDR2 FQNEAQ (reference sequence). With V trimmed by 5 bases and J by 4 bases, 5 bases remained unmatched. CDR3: CASSPRDRGYEQYF. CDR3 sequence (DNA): TGTGCCAGCAGCCCCCGGGACAGGGGTTACGAGCAGTACTTC.

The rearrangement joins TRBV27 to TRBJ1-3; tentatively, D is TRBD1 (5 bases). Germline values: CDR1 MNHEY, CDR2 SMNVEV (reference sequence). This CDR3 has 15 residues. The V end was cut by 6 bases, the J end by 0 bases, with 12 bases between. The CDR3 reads CASSPGLISGNTIYF. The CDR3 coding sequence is TGTGCCAGCAGCCCGGGACTTATCTCTGGAAACACCATATATTTT.

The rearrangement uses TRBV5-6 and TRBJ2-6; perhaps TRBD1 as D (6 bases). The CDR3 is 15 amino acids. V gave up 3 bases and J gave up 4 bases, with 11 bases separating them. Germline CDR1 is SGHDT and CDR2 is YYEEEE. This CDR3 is CASSSQGLGANVLTF. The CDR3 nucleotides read TGTGCCAGCAGCTCACAGGGCCTGGGGGCCAACGTCCTGACTTTC. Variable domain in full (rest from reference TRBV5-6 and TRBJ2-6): DAGVTQSPTHLIKTRGQQVTLRCSPKSGHDTVSWYQQALGQGPQFIFQYYEEEERQRGNFPDRFSGHQFPNYSSELNVNALLLGDSALYLCASSSQGLGANVLTFGAGSRLTVL.

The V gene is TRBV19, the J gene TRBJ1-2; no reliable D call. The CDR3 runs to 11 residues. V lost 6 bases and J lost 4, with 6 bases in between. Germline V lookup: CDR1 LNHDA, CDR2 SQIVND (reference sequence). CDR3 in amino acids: CASRDPYGYTF. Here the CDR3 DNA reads TGTGCCAGTAGAGACCCCTATGGCTACACCTTC.

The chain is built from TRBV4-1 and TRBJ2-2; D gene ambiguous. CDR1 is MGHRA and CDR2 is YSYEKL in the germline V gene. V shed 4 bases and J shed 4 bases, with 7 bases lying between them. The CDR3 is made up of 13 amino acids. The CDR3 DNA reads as TGCGCCAGCAGCCCTCCAATCACCGGGGAGCTGTTTTTT. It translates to CASSPPITGELFF.

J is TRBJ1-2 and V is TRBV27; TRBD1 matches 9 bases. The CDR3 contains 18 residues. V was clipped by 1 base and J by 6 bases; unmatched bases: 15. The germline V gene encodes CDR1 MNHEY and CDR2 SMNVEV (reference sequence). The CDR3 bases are TGTGCCAGCAGTTTATTATATCCCTCCCGGGACAGGGAGAATGGCTACACCTTC. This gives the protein CASSLLYPSRDRENGYTF.

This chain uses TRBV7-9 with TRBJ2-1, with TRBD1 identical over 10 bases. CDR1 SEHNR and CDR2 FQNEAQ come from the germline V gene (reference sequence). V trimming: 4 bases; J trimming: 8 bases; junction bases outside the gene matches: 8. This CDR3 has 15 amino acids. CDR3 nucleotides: TGTGCCAGCAGCTCGGACAGGGGGGTTGTGCATGAGCAGTTCTTC. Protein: CASSSDRGVVHEQFF.

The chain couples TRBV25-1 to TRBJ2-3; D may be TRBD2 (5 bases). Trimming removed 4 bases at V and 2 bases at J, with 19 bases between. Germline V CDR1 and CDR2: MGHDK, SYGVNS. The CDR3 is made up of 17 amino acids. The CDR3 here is CASSVLGAASLTDTQYF. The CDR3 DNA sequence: TGTGCCAGCAGTGTATTGGGAGCGGCCAGTCTCACAGATACGCAGTATTTT.

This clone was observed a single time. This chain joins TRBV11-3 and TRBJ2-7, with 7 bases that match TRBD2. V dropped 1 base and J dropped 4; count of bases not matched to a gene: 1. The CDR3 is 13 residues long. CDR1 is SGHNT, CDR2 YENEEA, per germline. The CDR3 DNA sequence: TGTGCCAGCAGCTTAGGCGGGAGATACGAGCAGTACTTC. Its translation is CASSLGGRYEQYF. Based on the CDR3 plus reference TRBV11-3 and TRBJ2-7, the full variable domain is EAGVVQSPRYKIIEKKQPVAFWCNPISGHNTLYWYLQNLGQGPELLIRYENEEAVDDSQLPKDRFSAERLKGVDSTLKIQPAELGDSAVYLCASSLGGRYEQYFGPGTRLTVT.